These 21 T cell receptor beta chains came from one sample sequenced in a study of blood T cell repertoires in COVID-19. The assay was immunoSEQ multiplex PCR, and TCRdb's table has in-frame clones only and misses some. The table has over 70,000 clones, just under 80% seen once. Sequenced input: peripheral blood. The source is a man aged 70 or older with COVID-19, enrolled during active disease.

This rearrangement joins TRBV6-5 to TRBJ1-2; D may be TRBD1 (6 bases). Germline values: CDR1 MNHEY, CDR2 SVGAGI. V shed 5 bases and J shed 1 base, with 11 bases lying between them. The CDR3 is made up of 14 amino acids. In DNA form, the CDR3 reads TGTGCCAGCAGTCCGGGACAATTTAACTATGGCTACACCTTC. Residues: CASSPGQFNYGYTF.

The V and J genes are TRBV18 and TRBJ2-7, with TRBD1 matching 7 bases. The V segment lost 4 bases and the J segment 4 bases; nucleotides outside the gene matches: 1. Germline CDR1 reads KGHSH; CDR2 reads LQKENI. The CDR3 sequence is 12 residues long. This CDR3 reads CASSRTGYEQYF. The DNA for the CDR3 is TGTGCCAGCTCACGGACAGGATACGAGCAGTACTTC.

The rearrangement links TRBV7-2 to TRBJ2-7; TRBD2 might be the D (6 bases). This CDR3 has 14 amino acids. V was trimmed by 4 bases and J by 0 bases, leaving 10 bases between them. Per the germline V gene, CDR1 is SGHTA and CDR2 is FQGNSA. CDR3 sequence: CASSWDGSSYEQYF. DNA for the CDR3: TGTGCCAGCAGCTGGGACGGGAGCTCCTACGAGCAGTACTTC.

This clone appeared a few times. The chain links TRBV4-3 to TRBJ2-5; 7 bases align to TRBD1. CDR1 is LGHNA and CDR2 is YSLEER in the germline V gene. This CDR3 has 15 amino acids. J was trimmed by 1 base and V by 4 bases; bases with no gene match: 6. Here the CDR3 DNA reads TGCGCCAGCAGCCTCCAGCGGACAGGCCAAGAGACCCAGTACTTC. It codes for CASSLQRTGQETQYF.

The chain has TRBV28 and TRBJ2-7; possible D gene TRBD1, 5 bases. Germline V gives CDR1 MDHEN, CDR2 SYDVKM. CDR3 length equals 13 residues. V was pared by 5 bases and J by 13 bases, with 21 bases between. CDR3 nucleotide sequence: TGTGCCAGCAGTAATTGGGGAAGACAGAATCGTTACTTC. It encodes CASSNWGRQNRYF.

The chain has TRBV10-2 and TRBJ1-3, with D hard to call. CDR1 and CDR2 from the germline V gene are WSHSY and SAAADI. V shed 0 bases and J shed 0 bases, with 9 bases lying between them. The CDR3 contains 16 residues. CDR3 protein: CASSESPRSSGNTIYF. CDR3 sequence (DNA): TGCGCCAGCAGTGAGTCTCCCCGCAGCTCTGGAAACACCATATATTTT.

V is TRBV5-1 and J is TRBJ2-2, with TRBD1 identical over 8 bases. V shed 3 bases and J 5 bases; nucleotides not matched to a gene: 6. CDR1 is SGHRS, CDR2 YFSETQ, per germline. The CDR3 totals 15 residues. The CDR3 reads CASSSQGGETGELFF. CDR3 nucleotides: TGCGCCAGCAGCTCACAGGGGGGAGAGACCGGGGAGCTGTTTTTT.

The rearrangement links TRBV5-6 to TRBJ2-7; TRBD1 might be the D (5 bases). Germline CDR1 SGHDT, CDR2 YYEEEE. Trimming took off 4 bases at V and 1 base at J, with 12 bases between the two ends. This CDR3 region has 14 residues. The DNA for the CDR3 is TGTGCCAGCAGCAATGGGAAGGGGTCCTACGAGCAGTACTTC. Protein: CASSNGKGSYEQYF.

By share of the sample, this clone is medium-sized (0.01 to 0.1%). This chain joins TRBV2 and TRBJ1-4; 9 bases line up with TRBD1. V dropped 5 bases and J dropped 7; count of bases not matched to a gene: 8. The CDR3 spans 15 residues. Looked up from germline, CDR1 is SNHLY and CDR2 is FYNNEI. Here the CDR3 DNA reads TGTGCCAGCAGTACCACAGGGGGCAGGGGTGAAAAACTGTTTTTT. It yields the protein CASSTTGGRGEKLFF.

This sequence joins TRBV19 and TRBJ1-3, with 9 positions matching TRBD1. The CDR3 covers 16 residues. Looked up from germline, CDR1 is LNHDA and CDR2 is SQIVND (reference sequence). Unmatched junction bases numbered 11, after V lost 9 bases and J lost 2 bases. The CDR3 sequence: CASLYRGLYAGNTIYF. DNA of the CDR3: TGTGCCAGCCTTTACAGGGGGCTTTACGCTGGAAACACCATATATTTT.

The CDR3 spells CSAGVAYEQYF. CDR3 nucleotides: TGCAGCGCGGGGGTAGCCTACGAGCAGTACTTC. J is TRBJ2-7 and V is TRBV29-1; perhaps TRBD2 as D (6 bases). CDR1 SQVTM and CDR2 ANQGSEA come from the germline V gene. The CDR3 consists of 11 residues. V lost 7 bases and J lost 2, with 9 bases in between.

The chain is built from TRBV4-3 and TRBJ2-7; TRBD1 matches 10 bases. Germline V gives CDR1 LGHNA, CDR2 YSLEER. This CDR3 is 14 amino acids long. V lost 6 bases, J lost 4 bases, and 6 bases stayed unmatched. The CDR3 DNA follows: TGCGCCAGCAGTCCCGGGACAGGGGTATACGAGCAGTACTTC. It yields the protein CASSPGTGVYEQYF.

V is TRBV14 and J is TRBJ1-1; TRBD1 aligns across 7 bases. After removal of 1 base from V and 3 bases from J, the junction contained 8 bases not matched to a gene. CDR1 is SGHDN and CDR2 is FVKESK in the germline V gene. The CDR3 is 16 amino acids. In DNA form, the CDR3 reads TGTGCCAGCAGCCAAGGTAGGGGGCAGAGGGACACTGAAGCTTTCTTT. This encodes CASSQGRGQRDTEAFF. Filled out from reference TRBV14 and TRBJ1-1, the complete variable domain reads EAGVTQFPSHSVIEKGQTVTLRCDPISGHDNLYWYRRVMGKEIKFLLHFVKESKQDESGMPNNRFLAERTGGTYSTLKVQPAELEDSGVYFCASSQGRGQRDTEAFFGQGTRLTVV.

As regards this clone: Other DNA sequences of this sample code for an identical CDR3. The rearrangement links TRBV2 to TRBJ1-6; 8 nucleotides line up with TRBD1. This CDR3 has 15 residues. The germline V gene encodes CDR1 SNHLY and CDR2 FYNNEI. After removal of 7 bases from V and 1 base from J, the junction contained 3 bases not matched to a gene. CDR3 residues: CASIRDRSYNSPLHF. The CDR3 DNA reads TGTGCCAGCATTCGGGACAGGTCCTATAATTCACCCCTCCACTTT.

This clone was observed a few times. The chain has TRBV7-9 and TRBJ2-5; TRBD1 matches at 10 bases. The CDR3 length is 18 residues. Germline V CDR1 and CDR2: SEHNR, FQNEAQ (reference sequence). After removal of 2 bases from V and 4 bases from J, the junction contained 13 bases not matched to a gene. The CDR3 reads CASSLYPRGQGVLETQYF. The CDR3, as DNA: TGTGCCAGCAGCTTATACCCCCGAGGACAGGGGGTATTAGAGACCCAGTACTTC.

This chain uses TRBV7-3 with TRBJ2-2; 8 bases line up with TRBD1. The ends lost 5 bases at V and 5 bases at J; junction bases unmatched: 7. The V gene's germline CDR1 is SGHTA and CDR2 FQGTGA. This CDR3 contains 15 residues. CDR3 nucleotide sequence: TGTGCCAGCAGCCCTCGGACAGGGCGAACCGGGGAGCTGTTTTTT. It codes for CASSPRTGRTGELFF.

This clone was seen just once. J is TRBJ1-2 and V is TRBV6-5, with D tentatively TRBD1 (5 bases). The CDR3 totals 15 residues. V lost 6 bases and J lost 8, with 22 bases in between. CDR1 is MNHEY, CDR2 SVGAGI, per germline. CDR3 in DNA: TGTGCCAGCAGCGCCGAGGTTGTGGGGCATGGAGGCTACACCTTC. It is translated as CASSAEVVGHGGYTF.

The chain has TRBV14 and TRBJ1-4; 11 nucleotides line up with TRBD1. Trimming at V came to 4 bases and at J to 6 bases, leaving 4 bases not matched to a gene. The CDR3 length is 15 residues. Germline V gene lookup returns CDR1 SGHDN and CDR2 FVKESK. CDR3 region: CASSRWDRGDEKLFF. The CDR3 DNA is TGTGCCAGCAGCCGCTGGGACAGGGGGGATGAAAAACTGTTTTTT.

J is TRBJ1-1 and V is TRBV6-6; D remains ambiguous. CDR1 and CDR2 (germline): MNHNY, SVGAGI (reference sequence). The CDR3 sequence is 10 residues long. The ends were cut back, 5 bases at V and 11 bases at J, with 9 bases in the middle. CDR3 residues: CASSDQAAFF. Here the CDR3 DNA reads TGTGCCAGCAGTGACCAAGCGGCTTTCTTT.

The chain is built from TRBV9 and TRBJ1-1; TRBD1 might be the D (5 bases). CDR3 length: 15 residues. Germline CDR1 reads SGDLS; CDR2 reads YYNGEE. Trimming pared 0 bases from V and 4 bases from J, leaving 13 bases between. CDR3 sequence reads: CASSVGGSGGTEAFF. The CDR3 coding sequence is TGTGCCAGCAGCGTAGGTGGGTCCGGGGGCACTGAAGCTTTCTTT.

This chain uses TRBV24-1 with TRBJ2-3, with TRBD2 matching 13 bases. V lost 5 bases and J lost 8; bases outside the gene matches: 12. The CDR3 runs 17 residues. Germline CDR1 is KGHDR and CDR2 is SFDVKD. CDR3: CATSAQGLAGFLGTQYF. Here the CDR3 DNA reads TGTGCCACCAGTGCCCAGGGACTAGCGGGATTTTTGGGTACGCAGTATTTT.